This TCR beta chain emerged from a study of T cell responses to AZD1222 COVID-19 vaccine (TCRdb year 2021). Background for the entire study: AZD1222 recipients given second doses at about 4 weeks or at about 12 weeks were pooled, since spike-specific TCR depth and breadth were not found to differ between the two schedules. A total of about 230 trial participants underwent TCR sequencing, of whom 207 received two doses of AZD1222 and 26 received two doses of the MenACWY control vaccine. Trial participants were enrolled by age into 18-55, 56-69 and 70-plus year subgroups, with roughly 160, 29 and 62 TCR-sequenced participants respectively. Broader findings and caveats from the paper: Only five or six AZD1222 recipients were SARS-CoV-2 seropositive at baseline, limiting conclusions about previously exposed vaccinees. Because no day 14 peak-response samples were available, the repertoires could be characterized only after the peak T cell response. The vaccine-associated CD4 TCRs covered the entire spike protein, and the dominant responses fell in regions 160-218 and 743-854. Nearly half of unique spike-specific TCRs reportedly recognized epitopes outside regions mutated in the B.1.351 and B.1.1.7 variants. Most participants were white British and females outnumbered males, and the authors suggested that clonal diversity may have been underestimated. The 56-69-year group was small, and its depth increase did not reach significance, likely because of low power. Spike-specific TCR breadth and depth rose significantly after two AZD1222 doses compared with day 0 and with MenACWY recipients.

Reading the label with the study, this specimen's time point is: baseline before first vaccination. Samples from vaccinated people were obtained from the UK trials COV001 and COV002, which included a single-blind randomized controlled phase 2/3 trial of AZD1222 (ChAdOx1 nCoV-19) in healthy adults. Trial participant PBMC samples were collected at day 0 and day 28 after the second dose for TCRbeta chain sequencing. A note on this clone: This receptor's antigen is unknown. The input lacks base qualities; no much larger clone sits a single base away.

The CDR3 regions of human TCRbeta chains were analyzed by immunosequencing. Regarding the original processing steps: Repertoire TCRs were checked for matches against a reference library of SARS-CoV-2-specific TCRs that had been generated using the MIRA antigen-specificity platform. Breadth meant the fraction of unique TCRs that were SARS-CoV-2-associated, whereas depth meant the fraction of total T cells that were SARS-CoV-2-associated. Using the MIRA data, each spike-specific TCR was assigned both to the spike region to which the TCR was reactive and to a CD4 or CD8 class. Log10-transformed breadth and depth values were compared by one-way ANOVA with Sidak's multiple comparisons tests. Held by TCRdb, this immuneACCESS table contains in-frame sequences only and omits some clones. Under half of the omission traces to an unresolved V gene where checked; the cause of the rest is unknown. The V and J calls and clone size were taken over from that table, and D and trimming were inferred from the DNA. Within this sample are about 260,000 clones, with approximately 95% of them counted one time only. The ten largest clones add up to approximately 0.52% of the sample.

The CDR3 measures 15 amino acids from cysteine to phenylalanine. Of the read, only the CDR3 DNA is kept; its 45 bases are in frame from base 1. After removal of 5 bases from V and 2 bases from J, the junction retains 8 bases not matched to a gene. CDR1 and CDR2 are read off the germline V gene (reference sequence) as MNHEY and SMNVEV. The sequence links TRBV27 to TRBJ2-7; 8 junctional bases match TRBD2. The sequencing used peripheral blood, collected on day 0 of AZD1222 vaccination. The receptor was isolated from an adult in good health. The DNA reads as follows: TGTGCCAGCAGTCCAAGAGCGGGAGACACCTACGAGCAGTACTTC. It translates to CASSPRAGDTYEQYF.